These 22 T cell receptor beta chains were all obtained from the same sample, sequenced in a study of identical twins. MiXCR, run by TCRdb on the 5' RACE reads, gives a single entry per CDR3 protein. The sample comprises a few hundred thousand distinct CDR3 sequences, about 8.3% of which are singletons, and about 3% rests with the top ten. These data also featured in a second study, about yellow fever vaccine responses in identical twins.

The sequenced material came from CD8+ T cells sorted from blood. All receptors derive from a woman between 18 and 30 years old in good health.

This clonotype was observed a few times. The chain's CDR3 is CASSSLHTYEQYF. CDR3 nucleotides: TGTGCCAGCAGTTCCCTACATACCTACGAGCAGTACTTC. The J gene is TRBJ2-7, the V gene TRBV27; no clear D gene. Germline CDR1 and CDR2: MNHEY and SMNVEV (reference sequence). The CDR3 extends over 13 amino acids. V lost 4 bases to trimming and J lost 2 bases, with 9 bases between them.

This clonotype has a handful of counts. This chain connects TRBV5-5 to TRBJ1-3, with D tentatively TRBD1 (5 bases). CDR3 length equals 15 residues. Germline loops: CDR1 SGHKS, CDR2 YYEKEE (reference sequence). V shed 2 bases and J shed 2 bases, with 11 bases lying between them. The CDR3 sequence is CASSFSRAAGNTIYF. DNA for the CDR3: TGTGCCAGCAGCTTTTCCAGGGCAGCTGGAAACACCATATATTTT.

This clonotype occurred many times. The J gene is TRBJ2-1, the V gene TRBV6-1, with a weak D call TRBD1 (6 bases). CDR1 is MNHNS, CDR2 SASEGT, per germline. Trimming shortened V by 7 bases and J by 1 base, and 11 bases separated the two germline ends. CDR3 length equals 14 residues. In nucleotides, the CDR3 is TGTGCCAGCATTCCAGGGGAATCCTACAATGAGCAGTTCTTC. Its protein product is CASIPGESYNEQFF.

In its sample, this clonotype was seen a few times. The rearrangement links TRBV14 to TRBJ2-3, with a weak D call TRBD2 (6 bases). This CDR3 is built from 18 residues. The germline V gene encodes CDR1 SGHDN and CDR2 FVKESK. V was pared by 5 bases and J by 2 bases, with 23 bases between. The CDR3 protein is CASSKGPRRDSNTDTQYF. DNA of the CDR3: TGTGCCAGCAGCAAAGGCCCACGCCGGGACTCCAACACAGATACGCAGTATTTT.

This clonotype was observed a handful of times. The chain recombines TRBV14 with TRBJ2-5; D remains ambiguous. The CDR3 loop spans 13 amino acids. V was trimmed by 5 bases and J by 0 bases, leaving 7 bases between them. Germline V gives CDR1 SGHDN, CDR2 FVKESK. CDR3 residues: CASSGRDQETQYF. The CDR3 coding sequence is TGTGCCAGCAGCGGCCGGGACCAAGAGACCCAGTACTTC.

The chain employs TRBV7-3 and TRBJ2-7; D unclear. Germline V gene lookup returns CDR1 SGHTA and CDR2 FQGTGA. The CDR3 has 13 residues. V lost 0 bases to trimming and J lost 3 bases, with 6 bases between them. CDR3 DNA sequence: TGTGCCAGCAGCTTAACGGACGGCTACGAGCAGTACTTC. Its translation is CASSLTDGYEQYF. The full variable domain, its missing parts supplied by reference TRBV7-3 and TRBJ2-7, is GAGVSQTPSNKVTEKGKYVELRCDPISGHTALYWYRQSLGQGPEFLIYFQGTGAADDSGLPNDRFFAVRPEGSVSTLKIQRTERGDSAVYLCASSLTDGYEQYFGPGTRLTVT.

CDR3 coding DNA: TGTGCCAGCAGCCAAGGGTCTGGGTCGGAGGACTACGAGCAGTACTTC. Protein product: CASSQGSGSEDYEQYF. V usage is TRBV3-1 and J usage is TRBJ2-7; possible D gene TRBD2, 5 bases. The CDR3 has 16 amino acids. Trimming took 1 base from V and 3 from J, leaving 16 bases between them. Per the germline V gene, CDR1 is LGHDT and CDR2 is YNNKEL (reference sequence).

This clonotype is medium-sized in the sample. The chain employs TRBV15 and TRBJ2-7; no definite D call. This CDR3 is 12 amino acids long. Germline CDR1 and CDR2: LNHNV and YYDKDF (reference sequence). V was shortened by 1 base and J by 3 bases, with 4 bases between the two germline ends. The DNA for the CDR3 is TGTGCCACCAGCAGAGCGGGCTACGAGCAGTACTTC. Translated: CATSRAGYEQYF.

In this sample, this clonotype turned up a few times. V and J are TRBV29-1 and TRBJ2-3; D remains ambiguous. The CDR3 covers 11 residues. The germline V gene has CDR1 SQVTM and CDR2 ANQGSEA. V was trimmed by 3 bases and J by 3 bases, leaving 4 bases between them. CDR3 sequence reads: CSVEETDTQYF. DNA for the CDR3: TGCAGCGTTGAGGAGACAGATACGCAGTATTTT.

The CDR3 DNA sequence: TGTGCCAGCAGTTCACAGGGTACCCTGTACACCGGGGAGCTGTTTTTT. This encodes CASSSQGTLYTGELFF. V usage is TRBV28 and J usage is TRBJ2-2; D might be TRBD1 (6 bases). In germline, CDR1 is MDHEN, CDR2 SYDVKM. The CDR3 sequence is 16 residues long. V lost 4 bases and J lost 3, with 15 bases in between.

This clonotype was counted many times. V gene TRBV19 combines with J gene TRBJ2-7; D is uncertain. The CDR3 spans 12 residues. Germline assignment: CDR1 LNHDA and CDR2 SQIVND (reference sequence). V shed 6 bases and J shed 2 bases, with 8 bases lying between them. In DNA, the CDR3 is TGTGCCAGTAGCTCTCGTCCCTACGAGCAGTACTTC. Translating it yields CASSSRPYEQYF.

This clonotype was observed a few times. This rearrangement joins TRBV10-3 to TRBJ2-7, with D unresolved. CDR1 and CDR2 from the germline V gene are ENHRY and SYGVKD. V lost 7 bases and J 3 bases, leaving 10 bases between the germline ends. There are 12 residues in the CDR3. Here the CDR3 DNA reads TGTGCCATCAACTCACAAGGCTACGAGCAGTACTTC. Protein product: CAINSQGYEQYF.

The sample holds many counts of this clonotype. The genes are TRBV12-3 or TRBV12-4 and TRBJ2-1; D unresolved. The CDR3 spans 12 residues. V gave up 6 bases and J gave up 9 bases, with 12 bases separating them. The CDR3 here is CASRVTPLEQFF. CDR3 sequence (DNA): TGTGCCAGCAGAGTAACGCCCCTTGAGCAGTTCTTC.

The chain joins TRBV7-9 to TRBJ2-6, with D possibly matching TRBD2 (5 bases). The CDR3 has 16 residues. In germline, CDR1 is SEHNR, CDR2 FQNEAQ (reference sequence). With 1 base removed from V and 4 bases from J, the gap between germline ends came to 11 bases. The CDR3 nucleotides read TGTGCCAGCAGCTTAGACGGGGTGCAAGGGGCCAACGTCCTGACTTTC. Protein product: CASSLDGVQGANVLTF.

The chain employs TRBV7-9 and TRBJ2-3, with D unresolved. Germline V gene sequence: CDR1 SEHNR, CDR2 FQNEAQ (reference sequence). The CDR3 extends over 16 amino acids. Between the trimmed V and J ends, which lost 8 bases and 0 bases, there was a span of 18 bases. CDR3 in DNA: TGTGCCAGCGCGATTCCACAGCGCACTAGCACAGATACGCAGTATTTT. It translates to CASAIPQRTSTDTQYF.

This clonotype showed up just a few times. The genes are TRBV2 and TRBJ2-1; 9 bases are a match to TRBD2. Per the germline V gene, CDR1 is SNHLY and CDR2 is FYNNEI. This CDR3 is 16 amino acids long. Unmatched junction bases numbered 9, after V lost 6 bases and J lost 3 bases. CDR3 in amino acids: CASRTRTSVNYNEQFF. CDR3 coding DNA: TGTGCCAGCAGAACGAGGACTAGCGTAAACTACAATGAGCAGTTCTTC. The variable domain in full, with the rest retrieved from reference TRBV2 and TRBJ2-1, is EPEVTQTPSHQVTQMGQEVILRCVPISNHLYFYWYRQILGQKVEFLVSFYNNEISEKSEIFDDQFSVERPDGSNFTLKIRSTKLEDSAMYFCASRTRTSVNYNEQFFGPGTRLTVL.

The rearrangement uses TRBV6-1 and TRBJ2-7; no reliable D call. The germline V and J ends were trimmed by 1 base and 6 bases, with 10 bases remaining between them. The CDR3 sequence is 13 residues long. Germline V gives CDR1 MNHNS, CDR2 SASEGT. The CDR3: CASSEGLFFEQYF. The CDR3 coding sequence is TGTGCCAGCAGTGAAGGTCTGTTTTTCGAGCAGTACTTC.

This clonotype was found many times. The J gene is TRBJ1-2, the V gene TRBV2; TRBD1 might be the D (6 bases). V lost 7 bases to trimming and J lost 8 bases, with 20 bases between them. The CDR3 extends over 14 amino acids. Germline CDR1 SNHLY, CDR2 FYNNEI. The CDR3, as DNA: TGTGCCAGCATGCCCCGGGACACATCTCAAGGCTACACCTTC. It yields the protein CASMPRDTSQGYTF.

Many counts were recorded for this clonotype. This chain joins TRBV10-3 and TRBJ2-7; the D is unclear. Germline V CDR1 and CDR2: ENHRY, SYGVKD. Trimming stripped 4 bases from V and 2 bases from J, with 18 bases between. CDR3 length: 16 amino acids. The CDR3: CAISAWQTLTTYEQYF. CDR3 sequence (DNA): TGTGCCATCAGTGCGTGGCAAACCCTTACGACCTACGAGCAGTACTTC.

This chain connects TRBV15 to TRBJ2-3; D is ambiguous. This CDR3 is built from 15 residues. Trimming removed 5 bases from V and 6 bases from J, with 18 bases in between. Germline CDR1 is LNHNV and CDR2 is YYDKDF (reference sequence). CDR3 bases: TGTGCCACCAGCCCCTATTCGAGCCCCTCCGATACGCAGTATTTT. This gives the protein CATSPYSSPSDTQYF.

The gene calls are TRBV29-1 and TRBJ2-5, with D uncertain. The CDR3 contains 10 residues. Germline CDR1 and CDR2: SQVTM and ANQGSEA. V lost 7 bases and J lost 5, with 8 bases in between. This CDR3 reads CSAYGETQYF. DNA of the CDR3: TGCAGCGCTTATGGGGAGACCCAGTACTTC.

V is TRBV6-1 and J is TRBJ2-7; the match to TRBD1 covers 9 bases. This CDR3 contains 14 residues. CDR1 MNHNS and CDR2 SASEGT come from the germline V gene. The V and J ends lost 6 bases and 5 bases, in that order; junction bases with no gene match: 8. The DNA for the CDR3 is TGTGCCAGCAGCCCCGGGACAGGGAATGACGAGCAGTACTTC. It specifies CASSPGTGNDEQYF.